The clone carrying this T cell receptor beta chain was picked up many times. This sample was taken from a study of blood T cell repertoires in COVID-19. V was pared by 4 bases and J by 4 bases, with 16 bases between. CDR3 size: 14 residues. The germline V gene encodes CDR1 GTSNPN and CDR2 SVGIG (reference sequence). Per the original data handling: By means of reference gene primer amplification, nucleated cell counts were estimated. Generated by immunoSEQ multiplex PCR, the TCRdb table keeps only in-frame clones and is missing some. D and trimming were read from the DNA, whereas the V and J calls and clone size are those reported in that table. The sample has around 130,000 clones; more than 80% are singletons.

The source of this sequence is a woman aged 55-69 years with acute or convalescent COVID-19. The chain carries TRBV30 and TRBJ1-1, with D possibly TRBD1 on 6 matching bases. The sequenced sample was peripheral blood. The CDR3: CAWTLWGGPTEAFF. In DNA form, the CDR3 reads TGTGCCTGGACGTTATGGGGGGGGCCCACTGAAGCTTTCTTT.